This TCR beta chain was documented in a study of T cell repertoires in cytomegalovirus infection. Study as a whole: Matching HLA type and CMV infection were both indicated by public TCR beta signatures.

TCRdb re-analysed the reads in MiXCR, keeping a single row per CDR3 protein. The sample yields about 76,000 distinct CDR3 sequences, about 4% seen once. The V gene lost 4 bases and the J gene lost 6 bases, with 18 bases spanning the gap. Germline V CDR1 and CDR2: SGHTA, FQGNSA. The CDR3 is 15 amino acids. In this sample, this clonotype turned up many times. Its matching antigen is unknown. Study results and limitations: Frequencies of public TCR beta families were cumulated, and this identified carriers of CMV plus the relevant HLA.

Specimen: PBMCs. This rearrangement joins TRBV7-2 to TRBJ2-5; the D gene is possibly TRBD1 (5 bases). The sequence derives from a human donor in good health (CMV status not recorded). Some clones in this sample may be carry-over from other donors' samples. CDR3 in DNA: TGTGCCAGCAGCTCCGGCTTGGGGCTGGGGAAGACCCAGTACTTC. Residues: CASSSGLGLGKTQYF. The full variable domain, in which reference TRBV7-2 and TRBJ2-5 provide the parts outside the CDR3, is GAGVSQSPSNKVTEKGKDVELRCDPISGHTALYWYRQSLGQGLEFLIYFQGNSAPDKSGLPSDRFSAERTGGSVSTLTIQRTQQEDSAVYLCASSSGLGLGKTQYFGPGTRLLVL.